The rows below give T cell receptor beta chains drawn from one sample of a study of regulatory T cells in long-lasting Graves disease. MiXCR was run by TCRdb on the multiplex PCR reads, yielding one entry per CDR3 protein. The data show approximately 300,000 distinct CDR3 sequences, about 20% seen once. Material: peripheral blood mononuclear cells (PBMCs), obtained at new diagnosis, from a patient treated with antithyroid drugs. The receptors derive from a female donor with Graves disease. The CDR3 runs from the conserved cysteine through the conserved F or W. The D gene is left open where the match is weak. Expanded clones get a size class; other rows say once, few or many, or leave the size out.

TRBV4-1	TRBD2	many	TRBJ2-1	TGCGCCAGCAGCCACCGACTAGCGGTCAATGAGCAGTTCTTC	CASSHRLAVNEQFF
TRBV7-9	.	many	TRBJ1-1	TGTGCCAGCAGCTTAGGGGGTGGGTTGACGAACACTGAAGCTTTCTTT	CASSLGGGLTNTEAFF
TRBV30	.	many	TRBJ2-1	TGTGCCTGGAGTGGGGGGTTAGTTGGTGAGCAGTTCTTC	CAWSGGLVGEQFF
TRBV18	TRBD1	.	TRBJ1-2	TGTGCCAGCTCACCGGGACAGGGGGCGCATGGCTACACCTTC	CASSPGQGAHGYTF
TRBV14	TRBD1	.	TRBJ2-5	TGTGCCAGCAGCCAGCTAGACAGGGGTACTCAAGAGACCCAGTACTTC	CASSQLDRGTQETQYF
TRBV5-1	.	.	TRBJ2-5	TGCGCCAGCAGGAACCCAGGGGACCCGAAAAGGGAGACCCAGTACTTC	CASRNPGDPKRETQYF
TRBV29-1	.	.	TRBJ2-2	TGCAGCGTTGAGGCCAGGGTAACCGGGGAGCTGTTTTTT	CSVEARVTGELFF
TRBV2	TRBD2	few	TRBJ2-1	TGTGCCAGCAGGCGACTAGCGGGAGGGTTAGGGTTCTTC	CASRRLAGGLGFF
TRBV6-2/TRBV6-3	.	.	TRBJ2-7	TGTGCCAGCAGTTACTCGTCGGGCAGGGGAGGCCACGAGCAGTACTTC	CASSYSSGRGGHEQYF
TRBV18	.	many	TRBJ1-4	TGTGCCAGCTCACCAGGGCAGGGAGACGAAAAACTGTTTTTT	CASSPGQGDEKLFF
TRBV10-1	.	many	TRBJ2-3	TGCGCCAGCAGTGACCCGGGAGAAGGGGCAGATACGCAGTATTTT	CASSDPGEGADTQYF
TRBV5-5	TRBD2	.	TRBJ2-1	TGTGCCGGCAGCTTGATTGGCGGGAGTCGGAATGAGCAGTTCTTC	CAGSLIGGSRNEQFF
TRBV7-2	.	many	TRBJ2-1	TGTGCCAGCAGCTTAGCGTCCAACTCCTACAATGAGCAGTTCTTC	CASSLASNSYNEQFF
TRBV20-1	.	few	TRBJ2-1	TGCGGAGTCAGTTTGGGGGAGCAGTTCTTC	CGVSLGEQFF
TRBV29-1	.	many	TRBJ2-3	TGCAGCGTTGAAGTGGGAGATACGCAGTATTTT	CSVEVGDTQYF
TRBV28	.	many	TRBJ2-1	TGTGCCAGCAGCAGCCAATTGAGGGGGTGGAATGAGCAGTTCTTC	CASSSQLRGWNEQFF
TRBV19	TRBD1	many	TRBJ2-1	TGTGCCAGTAAACGGCAAGACAGGGAGAGTGAGCAGTTCTTC	CASKRQDRESEQFF
TRBV19	TRBD2	many	TRBJ2-1	TGTGCCAGTAGCTGGACTAGCGGGCCGACTAGCTCCTACAATGAGCAGTTCTTC	CASSWTSGPTSSYNEQFF
TRBV12-3/TRBV12-4	TRBD2	many	TRBJ2-7	TGTGCCAGCAGGACTAGCGGGGGGGATGTTGAGCAGTACTTC	CASRTSGGDVEQYF
TRBV12-3/TRBV12-4	.	many	TRBJ2-3	TGTGCCAGCAGGGGGCTAGTGGGTAGAAATACGCAGTATTTT	CASRGLVGRNTQYF
TRBV10-3	.	many	TRBJ2-3	TGTGCCATCAGTGAGTCATCCCTTACCGCAGATACGCAGTATTTT	CAISESSLTADTQYF
TRBV12-5	TRBD2	many	TRBJ2-1	TGTGCTAGTGGTTCGCCGGGACTAGAGCAGTTCTTC	CASGSPGLEQFF
TRBV10-2	TRBD2	many	TRBJ2-1	TGCGCCAGCAGGGGACTAGCGTCCCACAATGAGCAGTTCTTC	CASRGLASHNEQFF
TRBV12-3/TRBV12-4	TRBD1	many	TRBJ1-4	TGTGCCAGCAGTCGACAGGGTCGTGAAAAACTGTTTTTT	CASSRQGREKLFF
TRBV2	TRBD2	few	TRBJ2-1	TGCGCCAGCAGTATGGGACTAGGGGTAGGCAATGAGCAGTTCTTC	CASSMGLGVGNEQFF
TRBV12-3/TRBV12-4	TRBD1	many	TRBJ1-2	TGTGCCAGCAGTCGGACAGGGGACGACTATGGCTACACCTTC	CASSRTGDDYGYTF
TRBV7-8	TRBD1	many	TRBJ2-7	TGTGCCAGCAGCTTAGTTGCAGGGGGCGACGAGCAGTACTTC	CASSLVAGGDEQYF
TRBV9	.	few	TRBJ2-3	TGTGCCAGCAGCGTAGCTACAGGGAGAGCTTTCTTGGGTACGCAGTATTTT	CASSVATGRAFLGTQYF
TRBV6-2/TRBV6-3	.	many	TRBJ2-3	TGTGCCAGCAGTTACGGCCTTCTAGGCGGCACAGATACGCAGTATTTT	CASSYGLLGGTDTQYF
TRBV2	TRBD2	many	TRBJ2-5	TGTGCCAGCAGCCTCCCCCCGGGACTAGCGGGAGAGACCCAGTACTTC	CASSLPPGLAGETQYF
TRBV12-3/TRBV12-4	TRBD1	.	TRBJ1-1	TGTGCCAGCAGTCATACAGGGGTAAGAACTGAAGCTTTCTTT	CASSHTGVRTEAFF
TRBV12-3/TRBV12-4	TRBD1	many	TRBJ2-5	TGTGCCAGCAGTTCCCGCCCTCGACAGGGACAAGAGACCCAGTACTTC	CASSSRPRQGQETQYF